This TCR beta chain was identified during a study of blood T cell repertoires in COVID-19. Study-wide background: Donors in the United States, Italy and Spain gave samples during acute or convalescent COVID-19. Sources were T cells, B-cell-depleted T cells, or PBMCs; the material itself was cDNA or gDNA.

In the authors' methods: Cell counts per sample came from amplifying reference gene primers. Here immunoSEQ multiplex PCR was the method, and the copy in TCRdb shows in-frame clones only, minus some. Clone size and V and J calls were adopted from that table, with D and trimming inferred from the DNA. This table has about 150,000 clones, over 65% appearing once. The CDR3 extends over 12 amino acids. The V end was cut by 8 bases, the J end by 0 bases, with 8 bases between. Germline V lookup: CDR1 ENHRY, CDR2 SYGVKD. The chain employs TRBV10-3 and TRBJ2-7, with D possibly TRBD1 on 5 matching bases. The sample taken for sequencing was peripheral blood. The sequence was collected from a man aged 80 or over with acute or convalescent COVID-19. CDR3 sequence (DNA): TGTGCCATCGGCCAGGGCTCCTACGAGCAGTACTTC. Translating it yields CAIGQGSYEQYF.